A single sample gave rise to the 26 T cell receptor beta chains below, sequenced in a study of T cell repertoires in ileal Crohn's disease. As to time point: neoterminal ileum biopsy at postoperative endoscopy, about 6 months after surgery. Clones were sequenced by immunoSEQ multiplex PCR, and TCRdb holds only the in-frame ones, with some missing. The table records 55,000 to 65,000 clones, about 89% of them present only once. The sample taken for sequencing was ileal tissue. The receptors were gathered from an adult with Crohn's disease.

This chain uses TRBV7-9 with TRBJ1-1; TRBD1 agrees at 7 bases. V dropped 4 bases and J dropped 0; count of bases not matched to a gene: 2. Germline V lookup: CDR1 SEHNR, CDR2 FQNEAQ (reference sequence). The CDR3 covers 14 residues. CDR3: CASSWGQMNTEAFF. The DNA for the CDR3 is TGTGCCAGCAGCTGGGGACAGATGAACACTGAAGCTTTCTTT.

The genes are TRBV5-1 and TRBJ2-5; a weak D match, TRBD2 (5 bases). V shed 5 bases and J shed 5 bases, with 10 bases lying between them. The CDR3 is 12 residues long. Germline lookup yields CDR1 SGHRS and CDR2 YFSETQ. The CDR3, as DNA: TGCGCCAGCAGACTAGTCCTCGAGACCCAGTACTTC. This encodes CASRLVLETQYF. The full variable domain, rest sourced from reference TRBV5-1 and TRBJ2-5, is KAGVTQTPRYLIKTRGQQVTLSCSPISGHRSVSWYQQTPGQGLQFLFEYFSETQRNKGNFPGRFSGRQFSNSRSEMNVSTLELGDSALYLCASRLVLETQYFGPGTRLLVL.

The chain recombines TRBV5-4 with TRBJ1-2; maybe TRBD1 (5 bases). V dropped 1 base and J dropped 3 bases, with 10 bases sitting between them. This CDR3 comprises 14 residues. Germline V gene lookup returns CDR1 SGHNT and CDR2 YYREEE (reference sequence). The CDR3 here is CASSLSGGDYGYTF. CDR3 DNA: TGTGCCAGCAGCTTGTCCGGGGGGGACTATGGCTACACCTTC.

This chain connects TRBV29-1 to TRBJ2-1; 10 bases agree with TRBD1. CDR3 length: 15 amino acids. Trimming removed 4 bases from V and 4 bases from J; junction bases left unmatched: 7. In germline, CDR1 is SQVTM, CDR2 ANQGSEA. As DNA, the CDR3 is TGCAGCGTTGTGTGGGGGACAGGGGTATACAATGAGCAGTTCTTC. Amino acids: CSVVWGTGVYNEQFF.

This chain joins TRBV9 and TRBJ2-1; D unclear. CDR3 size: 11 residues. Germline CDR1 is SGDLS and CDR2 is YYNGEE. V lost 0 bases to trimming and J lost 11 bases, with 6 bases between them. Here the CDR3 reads CASSVGHKQFF. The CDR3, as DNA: TGTGCCAGCAGCGTAGGACACAAGCAGTTCTTC.

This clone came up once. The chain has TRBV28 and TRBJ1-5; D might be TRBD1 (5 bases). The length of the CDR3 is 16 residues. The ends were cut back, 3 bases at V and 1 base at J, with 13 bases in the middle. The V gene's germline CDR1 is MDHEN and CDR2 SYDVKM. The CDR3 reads CASSFTGRGSNQPQHF. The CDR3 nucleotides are TGTGCCAGCAGTTTTACGGGACGGGGGAGCAATCAGCCCCAGCATTTT. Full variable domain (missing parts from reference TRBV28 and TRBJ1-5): DVKVTQSSRYLVKRTGEKVFLECVQDMDHENMFWYRQDPGLGLRLIYFSYDVKMKEKGDIPEGYSVSREKKERFSLILESASTNQTSMYLCASSFTGRGSNQPQHFGDGTRLSIL.

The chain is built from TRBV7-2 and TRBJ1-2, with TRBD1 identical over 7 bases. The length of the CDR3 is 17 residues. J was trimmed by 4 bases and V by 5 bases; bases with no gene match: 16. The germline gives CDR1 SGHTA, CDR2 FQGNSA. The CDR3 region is CASSVGTASNLFYGYTF. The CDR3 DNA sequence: TGTGCCAGCAGCGTAGGGACAGCCTCTAATTTATTCTATGGCTACACCTTC.

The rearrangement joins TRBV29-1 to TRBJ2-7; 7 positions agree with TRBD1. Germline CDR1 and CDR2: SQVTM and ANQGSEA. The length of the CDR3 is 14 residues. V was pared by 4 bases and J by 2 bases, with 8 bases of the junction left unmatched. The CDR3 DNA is TGCAGCGTTGGCAACAGGGGACCTCCCTACGAGCAGTACTTC. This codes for CSVGNRGPPYEQYF.

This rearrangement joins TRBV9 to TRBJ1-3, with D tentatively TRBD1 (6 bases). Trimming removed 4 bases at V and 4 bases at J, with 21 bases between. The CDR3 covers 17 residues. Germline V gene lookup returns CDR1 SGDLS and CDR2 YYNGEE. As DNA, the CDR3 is TGTGCCAGCAGCCCGACCTTACTCAGGGGAGAAGGAAACACCATATATTTT. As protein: CASSPTLLRGEGNTIYF.

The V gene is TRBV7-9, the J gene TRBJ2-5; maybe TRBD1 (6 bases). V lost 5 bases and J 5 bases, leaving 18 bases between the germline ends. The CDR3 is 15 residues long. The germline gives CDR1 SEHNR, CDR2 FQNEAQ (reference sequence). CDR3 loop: CASSPRGGIGETQYF. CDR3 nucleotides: TGTGCCAGCAGCCCCCGTGGGGGCATTGGGGAGACCCAGTACTTC.

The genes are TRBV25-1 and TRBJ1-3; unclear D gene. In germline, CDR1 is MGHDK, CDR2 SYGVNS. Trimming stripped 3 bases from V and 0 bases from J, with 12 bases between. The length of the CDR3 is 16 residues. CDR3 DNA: TGTGCCAGCAGTGATGGGTCGCGGCCCTCTGGAAACACCATATATTTT. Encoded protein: CASSDGSRPSGNTIYF. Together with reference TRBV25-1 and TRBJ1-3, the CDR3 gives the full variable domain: EADIYQTPRYLVIGTGKKITLECSQTMGHDKMYWYQQDPGMELHLIHYSYGVNSTEKGDLSSESTVSRIRTEHFPLTLESARPSHTSQYLCASSDGSRPSGNTIYFGEGSWLTVV.

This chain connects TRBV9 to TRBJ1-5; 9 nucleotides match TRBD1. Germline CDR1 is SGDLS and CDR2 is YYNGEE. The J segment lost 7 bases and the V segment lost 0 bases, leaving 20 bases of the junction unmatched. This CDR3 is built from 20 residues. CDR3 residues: CASSVVGTSSPGQGDQPQHF. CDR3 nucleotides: TGTGCCAGCAGCGTAGTGGGTACCAGCTCACCGGGACAGGGTGACCAGCCCCAGCATTTT. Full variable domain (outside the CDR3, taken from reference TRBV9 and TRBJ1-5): DSGVTQTPKHLITATGQRVTLRCSPRSGDLSVYWYQQSLDQGLQFLIQYYNGEERAKGNILERFSAQQFPDLHSELNLSSLELGDSALYFCASSVVGTSSPGQGDQPQHFGDGTRLSIL.

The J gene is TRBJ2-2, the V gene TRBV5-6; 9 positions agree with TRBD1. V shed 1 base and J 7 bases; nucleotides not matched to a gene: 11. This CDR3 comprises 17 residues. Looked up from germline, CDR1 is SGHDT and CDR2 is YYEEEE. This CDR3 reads CASSLMSGTGSIGELFF. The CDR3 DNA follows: TGTGCCAGCAGCTTGATGAGCGGGACAGGGTCGATCGGGGAGCTGTTTTTT.

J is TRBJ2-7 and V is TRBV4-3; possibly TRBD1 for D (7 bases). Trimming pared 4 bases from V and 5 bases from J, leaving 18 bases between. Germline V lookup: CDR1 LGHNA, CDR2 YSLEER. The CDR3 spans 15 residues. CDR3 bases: TGCGCCAGCAGCCGGATACAGGGGACTTACGACGAGCAGTACTTC. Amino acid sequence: CASSRIQGTYDEQYF.

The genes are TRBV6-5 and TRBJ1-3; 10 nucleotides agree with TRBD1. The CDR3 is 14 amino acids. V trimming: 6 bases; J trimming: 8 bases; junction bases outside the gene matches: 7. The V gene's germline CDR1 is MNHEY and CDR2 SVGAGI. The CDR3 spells CASRKRDRGDTIYF. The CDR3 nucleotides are TGTGCCAGCAGGAAACGGGACAGGGGTGACACCATATATTTT.

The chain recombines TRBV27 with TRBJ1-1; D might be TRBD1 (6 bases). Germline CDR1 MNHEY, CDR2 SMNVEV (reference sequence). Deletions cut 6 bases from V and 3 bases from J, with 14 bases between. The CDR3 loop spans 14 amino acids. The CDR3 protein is CASSQQGWYTEAFF. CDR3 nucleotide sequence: TGTGCCAGCAGCCAACAGGGTTGGTACACTGAAGCTTTCTTT.

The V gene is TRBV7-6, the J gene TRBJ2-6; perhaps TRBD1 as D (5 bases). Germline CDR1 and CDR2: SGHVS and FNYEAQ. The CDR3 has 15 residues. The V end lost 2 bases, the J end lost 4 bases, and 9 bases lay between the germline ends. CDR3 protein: CASSLRGSGANVLTF. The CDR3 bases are TGTGCCAGCAGCTTAAGGGGCTCCGGGGCCAACGTCCTGACTTTC.

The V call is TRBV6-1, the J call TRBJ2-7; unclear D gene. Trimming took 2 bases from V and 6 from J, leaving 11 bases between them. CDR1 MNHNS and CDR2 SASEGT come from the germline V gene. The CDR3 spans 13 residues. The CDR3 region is CASSEYNRGEQYV. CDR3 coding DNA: TGTGCCAGCAGTGAATATAATCGCGGCGAGCAGTACGTC.

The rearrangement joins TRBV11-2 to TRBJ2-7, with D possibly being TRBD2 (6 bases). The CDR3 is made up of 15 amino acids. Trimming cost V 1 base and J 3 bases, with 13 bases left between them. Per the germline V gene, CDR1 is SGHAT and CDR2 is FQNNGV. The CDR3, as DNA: TGTGCCAGCAGCTTAGGGGCACGGGGAGGCTACGAGCAGTACGTC. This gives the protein CASSLGARGGYEQYV.

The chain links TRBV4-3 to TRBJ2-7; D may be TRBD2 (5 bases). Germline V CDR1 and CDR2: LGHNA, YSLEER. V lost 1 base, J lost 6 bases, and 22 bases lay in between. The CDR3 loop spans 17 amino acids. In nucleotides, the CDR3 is TGCGCCAGCAGCCAAGGGTCCCAGACTGGGGAGTTAGCCGAGCAGTACTTC. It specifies CASSQGSQTGELAEQYF.

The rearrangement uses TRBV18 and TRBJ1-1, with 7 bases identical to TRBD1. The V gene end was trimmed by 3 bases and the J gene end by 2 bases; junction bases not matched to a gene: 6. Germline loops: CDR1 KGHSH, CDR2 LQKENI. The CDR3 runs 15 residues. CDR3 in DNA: TGTGCCAGCTCACCGTCGGGACAGTTAAACACTGAAGCTTTCTTT. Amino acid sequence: CASSPSGQLNTEAFF.

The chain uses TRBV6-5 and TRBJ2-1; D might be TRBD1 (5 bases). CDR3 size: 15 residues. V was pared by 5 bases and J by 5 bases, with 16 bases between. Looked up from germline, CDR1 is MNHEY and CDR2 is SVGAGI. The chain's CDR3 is CASSPDIRFDNEQFF. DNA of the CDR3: TGTGCCAGCAGTCCGGACATCCGGTTTGACAATGAGCAGTTCTTC.

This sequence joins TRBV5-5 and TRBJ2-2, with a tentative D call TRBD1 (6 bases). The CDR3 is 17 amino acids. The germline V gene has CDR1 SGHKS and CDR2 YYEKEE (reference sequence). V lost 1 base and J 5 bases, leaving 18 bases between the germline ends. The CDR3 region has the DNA TGTGCCAGCAGCTTGCAGGTCCCCAGGGGATCGACCGGGGAGCTGTTTTTT. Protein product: CASSLQVPRGSTGELFF. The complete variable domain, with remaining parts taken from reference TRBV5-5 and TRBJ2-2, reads DAGVTQSPTHLIKTRGQQVTLRCSPISGHKSVSWYQQVLGQGPQFIFQYYEKEERGRGNFPDRFSARQFPNYSSELNVNALLLGDSALYLCASSLQVPRGSTGELFFGEGSRLTVL.

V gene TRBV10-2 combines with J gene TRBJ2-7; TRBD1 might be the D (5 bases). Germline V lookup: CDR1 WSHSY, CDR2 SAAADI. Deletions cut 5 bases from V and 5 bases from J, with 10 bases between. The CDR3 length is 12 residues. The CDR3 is CASSRQGNEQYV. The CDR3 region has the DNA TGCGCCAGCAGTCGGCAGGGCAACGAGCAGTACGTC.

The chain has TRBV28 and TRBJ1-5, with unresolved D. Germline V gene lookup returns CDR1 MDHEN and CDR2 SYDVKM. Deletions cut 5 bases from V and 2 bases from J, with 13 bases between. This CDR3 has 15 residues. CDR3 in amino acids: CASSPTQAGNQPQHF. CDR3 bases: TGTGCCAGCAGTCCGACCCAAGCGGGCAATCAGCCCCAGCATTTT.

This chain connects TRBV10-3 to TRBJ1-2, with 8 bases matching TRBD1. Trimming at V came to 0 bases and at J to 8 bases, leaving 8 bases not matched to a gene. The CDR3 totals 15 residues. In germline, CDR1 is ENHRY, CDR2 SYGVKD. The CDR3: CAISESGTGQGGYTF. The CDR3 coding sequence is TGTGCCATCAGTGAGTCGGGGACCGGACAGGGCGGCTACACCTTC.